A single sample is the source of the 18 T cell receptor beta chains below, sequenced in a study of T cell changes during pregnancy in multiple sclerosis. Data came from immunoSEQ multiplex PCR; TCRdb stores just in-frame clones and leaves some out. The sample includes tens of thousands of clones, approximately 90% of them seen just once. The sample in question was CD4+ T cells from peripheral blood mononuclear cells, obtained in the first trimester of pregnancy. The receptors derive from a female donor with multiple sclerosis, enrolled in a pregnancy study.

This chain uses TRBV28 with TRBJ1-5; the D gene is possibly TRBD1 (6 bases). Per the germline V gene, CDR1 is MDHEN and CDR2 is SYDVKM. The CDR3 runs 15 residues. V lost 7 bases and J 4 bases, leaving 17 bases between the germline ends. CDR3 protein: CASMGVTGMNQPQHF. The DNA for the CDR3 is TGTGCCAGCATGGGCGTCACAGGGATGAATCAGCCCCAGCATTTT.

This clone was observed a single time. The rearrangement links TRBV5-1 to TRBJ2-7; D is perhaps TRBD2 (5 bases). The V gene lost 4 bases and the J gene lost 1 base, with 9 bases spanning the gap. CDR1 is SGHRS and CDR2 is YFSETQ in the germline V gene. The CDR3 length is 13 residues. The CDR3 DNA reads TGCGCCAGCAGCCTGGGGAGTTCCTACGAGCAGTACTTC. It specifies CASSLGSSYEQYF.

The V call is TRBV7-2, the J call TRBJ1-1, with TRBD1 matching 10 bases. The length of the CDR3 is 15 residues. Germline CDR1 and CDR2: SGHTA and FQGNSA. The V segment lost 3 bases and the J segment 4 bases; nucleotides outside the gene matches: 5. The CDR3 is CASSFGTGAITEAFF. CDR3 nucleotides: TGTGCCAGCAGCTTCGGGACAGGGGCAATCACTGAAGCTTTCTTT.

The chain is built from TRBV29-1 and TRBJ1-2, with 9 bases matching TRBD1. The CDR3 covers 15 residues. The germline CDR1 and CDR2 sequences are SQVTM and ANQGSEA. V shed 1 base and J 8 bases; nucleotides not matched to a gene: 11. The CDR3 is CSVEGLYGTGRGYTF. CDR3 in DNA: TGCAGCGTTGAAGGATTGTATGGGACAGGGCGAGGCTACACCTTC.

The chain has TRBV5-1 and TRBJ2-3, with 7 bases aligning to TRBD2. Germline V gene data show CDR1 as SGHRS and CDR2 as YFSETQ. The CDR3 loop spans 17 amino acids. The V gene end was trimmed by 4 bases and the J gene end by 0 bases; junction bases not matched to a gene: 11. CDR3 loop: CASSRRISGSSTDTQYF. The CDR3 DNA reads TGCGCCAGCAGCCGCCGAATTAGCGGGTCTAGCACAGATACGCAGTATTTT.

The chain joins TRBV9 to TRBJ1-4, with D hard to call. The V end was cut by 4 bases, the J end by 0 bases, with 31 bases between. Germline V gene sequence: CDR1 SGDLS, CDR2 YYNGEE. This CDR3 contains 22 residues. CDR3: CASSPHSAVNSEPTATNEKLFF. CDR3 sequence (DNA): TGTGCCAGCAGCCCCCATTCAGCGGTCAATTCGGAACCGACTGCAACTAATGAAAAACTGTTTTTT.

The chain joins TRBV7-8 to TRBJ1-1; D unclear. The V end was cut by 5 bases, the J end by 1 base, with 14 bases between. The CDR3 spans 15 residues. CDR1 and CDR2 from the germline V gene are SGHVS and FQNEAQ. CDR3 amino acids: CASSLRRERNTEAFF. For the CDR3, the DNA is TGTGCCAGCAGCCTCCGGCGGGAACGGAACACTGAAGCTTTCTTT.

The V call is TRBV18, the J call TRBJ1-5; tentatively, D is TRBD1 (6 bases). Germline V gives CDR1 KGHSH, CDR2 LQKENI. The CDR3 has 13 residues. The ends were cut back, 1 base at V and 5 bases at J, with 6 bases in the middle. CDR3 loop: CASSPQGDQPQHF. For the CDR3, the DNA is TGTGCCAGCTCACCACAGGGGGATCAGCCCCAGCATTTT.

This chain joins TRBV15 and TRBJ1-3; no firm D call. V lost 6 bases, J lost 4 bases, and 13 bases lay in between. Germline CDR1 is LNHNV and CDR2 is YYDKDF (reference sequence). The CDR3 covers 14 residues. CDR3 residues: CATRLDWEGNTIYF. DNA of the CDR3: TGTGCCACCAGACTCGACTGGGAGGGAAACACCATATATTTT.

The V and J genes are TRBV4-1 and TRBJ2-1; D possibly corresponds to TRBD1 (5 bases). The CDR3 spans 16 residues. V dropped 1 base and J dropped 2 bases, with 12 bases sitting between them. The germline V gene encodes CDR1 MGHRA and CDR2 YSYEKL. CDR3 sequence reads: CASSQVGRLTYNEQFF. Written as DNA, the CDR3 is TGCGCCAGCAGCCAAGTGGGGCGGTTAACCTACAATGAGCAGTTCTTC.

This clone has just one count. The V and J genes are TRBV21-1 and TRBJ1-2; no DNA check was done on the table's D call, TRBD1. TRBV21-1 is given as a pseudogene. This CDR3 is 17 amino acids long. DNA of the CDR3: TGTGCCAGCAGCAAAGAGGCCCGCTCCAGGTCCCCCTATGGCTACACCTTC. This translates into CASSKEARSRSPYGYTF.

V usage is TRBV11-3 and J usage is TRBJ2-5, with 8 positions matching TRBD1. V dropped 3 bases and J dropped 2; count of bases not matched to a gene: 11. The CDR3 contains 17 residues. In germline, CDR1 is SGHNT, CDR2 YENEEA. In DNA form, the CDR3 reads TGTGCCAGCAGCTTCGGAGGGCAGGGGGCTAGGCAAGAGACCCAGTACTTC. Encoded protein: CASSFGGQGARQETQYF.

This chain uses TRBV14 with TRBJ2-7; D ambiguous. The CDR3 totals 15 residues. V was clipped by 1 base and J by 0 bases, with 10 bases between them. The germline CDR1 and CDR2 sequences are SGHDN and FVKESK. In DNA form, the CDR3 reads TGTGCCAGCAGCCAAGGCTTGCGAATCTCCTACGAGCAGTACTTC. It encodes CASSQGLRISYEQYF.

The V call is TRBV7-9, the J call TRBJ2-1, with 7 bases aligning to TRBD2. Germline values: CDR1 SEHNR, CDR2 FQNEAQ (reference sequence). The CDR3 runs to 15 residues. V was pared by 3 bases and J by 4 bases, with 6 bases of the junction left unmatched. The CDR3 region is CASSLRWEGYNEQFF. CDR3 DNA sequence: TGTGCCAGCAGCTTGCGGTGGGAGGGATACAATGAGCAGTTCTTC.

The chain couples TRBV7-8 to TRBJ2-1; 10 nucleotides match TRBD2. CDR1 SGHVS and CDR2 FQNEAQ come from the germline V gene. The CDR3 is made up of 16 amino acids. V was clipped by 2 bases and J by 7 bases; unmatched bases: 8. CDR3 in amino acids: CASSLQMLAGENEQFF. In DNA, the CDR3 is TGTGCCAGCAGCTTACAAATGCTAGCGGGGGAGAATGAGCAGTTCTTC.

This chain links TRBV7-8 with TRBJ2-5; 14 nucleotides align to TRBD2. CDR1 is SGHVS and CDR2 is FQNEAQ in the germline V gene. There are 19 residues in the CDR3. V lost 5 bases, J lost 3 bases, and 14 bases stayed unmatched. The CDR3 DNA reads TGTGCCAGCAGCCCCAGAAGACTAGCGGGAGGGTCTGTTGAAGAGACCCAGTACTTC. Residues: CASSPRRLAGGSVEETQYF. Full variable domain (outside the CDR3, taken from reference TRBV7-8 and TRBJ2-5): GAGVSQSPRYKVAKRGQDVALRCDPISGHVSLFWYQQALGQGPEFLTYFQNEAQLDKSGLPSDRFFAERPEGSVSTLKIQRTQQEDSAVYLCASSPRRLAGGSVEETQYFGPGTRLLVL.

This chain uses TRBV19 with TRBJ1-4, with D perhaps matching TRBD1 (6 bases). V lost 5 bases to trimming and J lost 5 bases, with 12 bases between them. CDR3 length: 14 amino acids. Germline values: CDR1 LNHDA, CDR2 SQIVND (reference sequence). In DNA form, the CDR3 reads TGTGCCAGTAGTGTCGGGACAAAAAATGAAAAACTGTTTTTT. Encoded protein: CASSVGTKNEKLFF. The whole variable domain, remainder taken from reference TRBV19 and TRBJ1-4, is DGGITQSPKYLFRKEGQNVTLSCEQNLNHDAMYWYRQDPGQGLRLIYYSQIVNDFQKGDIAEGYSVSREKKESFPLTVTSAQKNPTAFYLCASSVGTKNEKLFFGSGTQLSVL.

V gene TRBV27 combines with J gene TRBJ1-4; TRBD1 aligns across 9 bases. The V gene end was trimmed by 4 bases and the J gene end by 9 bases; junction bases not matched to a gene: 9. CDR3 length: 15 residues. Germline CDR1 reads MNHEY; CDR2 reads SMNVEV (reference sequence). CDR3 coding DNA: TGTGCCAGCAGTTCGACAGGGGGTAGCGCTAAAAAACTGTTTTTT. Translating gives CASSSTGGSAKKLFF.